This entry lists 31 T cell receptor beta chains sequenced from one sample in a study of OX40 agonist ivuxolimab in advanced cancers. Method: immunoSEQ multiplex PCR; TCRdb's copy keeps in-frame clones and lacks some. The data show about 73,000 clones, 88% seen once. The material was CD4+ or CD8+ T cells sorted from blood, obtained in a trial of the OX40 agonist ivuxolimab. Every receptor here comes from an adult with an advanced solid tumor such as melanoma, head and neck, liver or kidney cancer.

The rearrangement uses TRBV18 and TRBJ2-7; tentative D call: TRBD1 (6 bases). The V gene lost 2 bases and the J gene lost 5 bases, with 16 bases spanning the gap. CDR3 length equals 15 residues. Germline V gene lookup returns CDR1 KGHSH and CDR2 LQKENI. CDR3 nucleotides: TGTGCCAGCTCACCAGTGGCCAGGGGAAACCACGAGCAGTACTTC. Its translation: CASSPVARGNHEQYF.

J is TRBJ1-1 and V is TRBV29-1, with D tentatively TRBD1 (5 bases). V was pared by 1 base and J by 4 bases, with 16 bases between. Germline V gene data show CDR1 as SQVTM and CDR2 as ANQGSEA. This CDR3 has 15 residues. The DNA for the CDR3 is TGCAGCGTTGAAGTAGCCGGGCTCGGGACCACTGAAGCTTTCTTT. It specifies CSVEVAGLGTTEAFF.

The chain has TRBV30 and TRBJ1-1, with unresolved D. The CDR3 loop spans 12 amino acids. Trimming cost V 5 bases and J 5 bases, with 12 bases left between them. Looked up from germline, CDR1 is GTSNPN and CDR2 is SVGIG (reference sequence). Here the CDR3 DNA reads TGTGCCTGGCCCGGGCCAGTTACTGAAGCTTTCTTT. It encodes CAWPGPVTEAFF.

This clone was counted a single time. The CDR3 spells CASSYGTDTQYF. DNA of the CDR3: TGTGCCAGCAGTTACGGTACAGATACGCAGTATTTT. The chain uses TRBV6-6 and TRBJ2-3; unclear D gene. The ends were cut back, 2 bases at V and 3 bases at J, with 3 bases in the middle. This CDR3 has 12 amino acids. In germline, CDR1 is MNHNY, CDR2 SVGAGI (reference sequence).

This chain connects TRBV7-9 to TRBJ2-3; TRBD2 matches at 11 bases. Germline V gene lookup returns CDR1 SEHNR and CDR2 FQNEAQ (reference sequence). CDR3 size: 15 residues. Trimming at V came to 6 bases and at J to 3 bases, leaving 5 bases not matched to a gene. The CDR3 DNA reads TGTGCCAGCAGGACTAGCGGGGTCCAGACAGATACGCAGTATTTT. It encodes CASRTSGVQTDTQYF. Full variable domain (outside the CDR3, taken from reference TRBV7-9 and TRBJ2-3): DTGVSQNPRHKITKRGQNVTFRCDPISEHNRLYWYRQTLGQGPEFLTYFQNEAQLEKSRLLSDRFSAERPKGSFSTLEIQRTEQGDSAMYLCASRTSGVQTDTQYFGPGTRLTVL.

V gene TRBV18 combines with J gene TRBJ1-3; D not certain. Germline CDR1 is KGHSH and CDR2 is LQKENI. V shed 3 bases and J shed 0 bases, with 12 bases lying between them. This CDR3 is 16 amino acids long. CDR3 sequence reads: CASSPNLAYSGNTIYF. CDR3 DNA: TGTGCCAGCTCACCGAATTTGGCCTACTCTGGAAACACCATATATTTT.

The chain combines TRBV10-1 with TRBJ2-1; D gene ambiguous. Trimming took 4 bases from V and 3 from J, leaving 10 bases between them. The CDR3 is 14 amino acids. The germline gives CDR1 WNHNN, CDR2 SYGVQD (reference sequence). CDR3 protein: CASSGRASYNEQFF. CDR3 DNA sequence: TGCGCCAGCAGTGGACGGGCCAGCTACAATGAGCAGTTCTTC.

The chain carries TRBV18 and TRBJ1-5; possibly TRBD1 for D (6 bases). Trimming left V 0 bases short and J 4 bases short, with 13 bases between. The germline CDR1 and CDR2 sequences are KGHSH and LQKENI. This CDR3 is 16 amino acids long. CDR3 loop: CASSPPSSTGNQPQHF. CDR3 in DNA: TGTGCCAGCTCACCACCTTCCTCCACAGGGAATCAGCCCCAGCATTTT. The full variable domain, completed using reference TRBV18 and TRBJ1-5, is NAGVMQNPRHLVRRRGQEARLRCSPMKGHSHVYWYRQLPEEGLKFMVYLQKENIIDESGMPKERFSAEFPKEGPSILRIQQVVRGDSAAYFCASSPPSSTGNQPQHFGDGTRLSIL.

The chain carries TRBV6-1 and TRBJ1-2; weak D call: TRBD1 (6 bases). CDR1 and CDR2 (germline): MNHNS, SASEGT. Trimming shortened V by 3 bases and J by 7 bases, and 12 bases separated the two germline ends. There are 13 residues in the CDR3. Here the CDR3 reads CASSDTGRGGYTF. The CDR3 nucleotides read TGTGCCAGCAGTGACACAGGGCGGGGTGGCTACACCTTC.

The chain joins TRBV4-2 to TRBJ2-2, with 7 bases fitting TRBD1. J lost 2 bases, V lost 1 base, and 1 base had no gene match. The CDR3 consists of 15 residues. Germline V gene data show CDR1 as LGHNA and CDR2 as YNFKEQ. CDR3 sequence: CASSQGGGNTGELFF. CDR3 coding DNA: TGTGCCAGCAGCCAAGGAGGGGGCAACACCGGGGAGCTGTTTTTT.

The J gene is TRBJ1-5, the V gene TRBV30; no clear D gene. This CDR3 comprises 13 residues. V lost 2 bases and J lost 7, with 12 bases in between. Germline lookup yields CDR1 GTSNPN and CDR2 SVGIG (reference sequence). The CDR3 region is CAWSFQEAQPQHF. CDR3 nucleotides: TGTGCCTGGAGTTTTCAAGAAGCACAGCCCCAGCATTTT.

The chain recombines TRBV6-5 with TRBJ2-7, with D tentatively TRBD1 or TRBD2 (5 bases each). In germline, CDR1 is MNHEY, CDR2 SVGAGI. This CDR3 is 14 amino acids long. The ends were cut back, 5 bases at V and 5 bases at J, with 16 bases in the middle. CDR3 sequence reads: CASSPGTPVDEQYF. The CDR3 region has the DNA TGTGCCAGCAGTCCCGGGACCCCCGTTGACGAGCAGTACTTC.

The chain combines TRBV28 with TRBJ2-4, with D unclear. Germline values: CDR1 MDHEN, CDR2 SYDVKM. CDR3 length equals 13 residues. The ends were cut back, 2 bases at V and 9 bases at J, with 11 bases in the middle. In DNA form, the CDR3 reads TGTGCCAGCAGTTTACAGAGTCCGGCCATTCAGTACTTC. Protein sequence: CASSLQSPAIQYF. Combining the CDR3 with reference TRBV28 and TRBJ2-4 gives the whole variable domain DVKVTQSSRYLVKRTGEKVFLECVQDMDHENMFWYRQDPGLGLRLIYFSYDVKMKEKGDIPEGYSVSREKKERFSLILESASTNQTSMYLCASSLQSPAIQYFGAGTRLSVL.

This clone was detected once. The chain joins TRBV18 to TRBJ2-3; D ambiguous. CDR1 KGHSH and CDR2 LQKENI come from the germline V gene. The CDR3 spans 14 residues. Trimming stripped 0 bases from V and 6 bases from J, with 10 bases between. The CDR3 DNA sequence: TGTGCCAGCTCACCACCGGGCAGGTTCGATACGCAGTATTTT. Its protein is CASSPPGRFDTQYF.

V and J are TRBV19 and TRBJ1-4; D is perhaps TRBD1 (5 bases). Trimming removed 5 bases from V and 4 bases from J, with 11 bases in between. Germline CDR1 and CDR2: LNHDA and SQIVND (reference sequence). The CDR3 spans 14 residues. In DNA form, the CDR3 reads TGTGCCAGTAGTTCGGGACGGGTTAATGAAAAACTGTTTTTT. It is translated as CASSSGRVNEKLFF.

The chain is built from TRBV18 and TRBJ2-7, with TRBD2 identical over 9 bases. Germline values: CDR1 KGHSH, CDR2 LQKENI. Trimming cost V 2 bases and J 2 bases; bases outside gene matches: 10. This CDR3 is built from 17 residues. Here the CDR3 DNA reads TGTGCCAGCTCACCAATAGAGATAGCGGGAGCCCCCTACGAGCAGTACTTC. This gives the protein CASSPIEIAGAPYEQYF.

As DNA, the CDR3 is TGCAGCGTTGAAACCCCCGATACTAGCTCCTACAATGAGCAGTTCTTC. This translates into CSVETPDTSSYNEQFF. The rearrangement joins TRBV29-1 to TRBJ2-1; tentative D call: TRBD2 (5 bases). In germline, CDR1 is SQVTM, CDR2 ANQGSEA. Trimming removed 2 bases from V and 0 bases from J, with 14 bases in between. The CDR3 is made up of 16 amino acids.

This chain joins TRBV2 and TRBJ2-7; D is perhaps TRBD2 (5 bases). V lost 7 bases to trimming and J lost 6 bases, with 13 bases between them. Germline CDR1 and CDR2: SNHLY and FYNNEI. The CDR3 runs to 12 residues. The CDR3 protein is CASNGDLTEQYF. DNA for the CDR3: TGTGCCAGCAACGGGGATCTTACCGAGCAGTACTTC.

This sequence joins TRBV5-4 and TRBJ1-3; D uncertain. CDR3 length equals 14 residues. Germline CDR1 SGHNT, CDR2 YYREEE (reference sequence). The V and J ends lost 2 bases and 4 bases respectively, with 10 bases between them. The CDR3 DNA sequence: TGTGCCAGCAGCTTCGGCGCCACGGGAAACACCATATATTTT. It specifies CASSFGATGNTIYF.

In nucleotides, the CDR3 is TGCAGCGTTGAAGATCCAGGGGCTGAAGCTTTCTTT. Translating it yields CSVEDPGAEAFF. The chain has TRBV29-1 and TRBJ1-1, with TRBD1 as a possible D gene (6 bases). The CDR3 has 12 residues. Germline V gene lookup returns CDR1 SQVTM and CDR2 ANQGSEA. V shed 0 bases and J shed 6 bases, with 8 bases lying between them.

The rearrangement joins TRBV5-5 to TRBJ2-2, with TRBD2 as a possible D gene (5 bases). This CDR3 contains 15 residues. V was shortened by 2 bases and J by 0 bases, with 8 bases between the two germline ends. Germline CDR1 reads SGHKS; CDR2 reads YYEKEE (reference sequence). This CDR3 reads CASSFGSSNTGELFF. Written as DNA, the CDR3 is TGTGCCAGCAGCTTTGGGAGTTCGAACACCGGGGAGCTGTTTTTT.

The rearrangement joins TRBV6-5 to TRBJ2-1, with D perhaps TRBD1 (6 bases). The V and J ends lost 7 bases and 2 bases respectively, with 12 bases between them. The germline V gene has CDR1 MNHEY and CDR2 SVGAGI. The CDR3 is 14 amino acids. For the CDR3, the DNA is TGTGCCAGCAAGGGGGTCATCACCTACAATGAGCAGTTCTTC. Amino acid sequence: CASKGVITYNEQFF.

The V and J genes are TRBV9 and TRBJ2-2; 9 bases line up with TRBD1. The ends lost 2 bases at V and 5 bases at J; junction bases unmatched: 4. Looked up from germline, CDR1 is SGDLS and CDR2 is YYNGEE. The CDR3 covers 15 residues. The DNA of the CDR3 is TGTGCCAGCAGCGTGGGACAGGGAGGGACCGGGGAGCTGTTTTTT. Protein product: CASSVGQGGTGELFF.

This chain connects TRBV5-4 to TRBJ2-7; no definite D call. Trimming took off 0 bases at V and 4 bases at J, with 8 bases between the two ends. Germline CDR1 and CDR2: SGHNT and YYREEE (reference sequence). The CDR3 spans 13 residues. The CDR3 protein is CASSLAGRYEQYF. Written as DNA, the CDR3 is TGTGCCAGCAGCTTGGCCGGTAGATACGAGCAGTACTTC.

The chain is built from TRBV9 and TRBJ2-1, with D perhaps TRBD2 (6 bases). CDR3 length equals 19 residues. V lost 4 bases, J lost 6 bases, and 29 bases lay in between. Germline loops: CDR1 SGDLS, CDR2 YYNGEE. In DNA form, the CDR3 reads TGTGCCAGCAGCACCTCACCCTTCACGGGAGACGGGCTCAGCAATGAGCAGTTCTTC. Its protein is CASSTSPFTGDGLSNEQFF.

This clone has a handful of counts. The V call is TRBV2, the J call TRBJ2-3; D is unclear. Trimming removed 2 bases at V and 4 bases at J, with 16 bases between. This CDR3 has 16 amino acids. Germline loops: CDR1 SNHLY, CDR2 FYNNEI. The CDR3 region is CASSERRTHHPDTQYF. The DNA of the CDR3 is TGTGCCAGCAGTGAACGCCGGACCCATCATCCAGATACGCAGTATTTT.

CDR3 bases: TGTGCCAGTAGTACCGCGGGACACATAAACACTGAAGCTTTCTTT. Amino acids: CASSTAGHINTEAFF. This sequence joins TRBV19 and TRBJ1-1; D might be TRBD1 (6 bases). Trimming pared 4 bases from V and 2 bases from J, leaving 14 bases between. The CDR3 sequence is 15 residues long. Germline V lookup: CDR1 LNHDA, CDR2 SQIVND (reference sequence).

The V and J genes are TRBV2 and TRBJ1-2; D is ambiguous. The CDR3 has 12 residues. V lost 3 bases and J lost 3, with 5 bases in between. Germline V CDR1 and CDR2: SNHLY, FYNNEI. DNA of the CDR3: TGTGCCAGCAGTGACGGATACTATGGCTACACCTTC. Its translation: CASSDGYYGYTF. The full variable domain, completed using reference TRBV2 and TRBJ1-2, is EPEVTQTPSHQVTQMGQEVILRCVPISNHLYFYWYRQILGQKVEFLVSFYNNEISEKSEIFDDQFSVERPDGSNFTLKIRSTKLEDSAMYFCASSDGYYGYTFGSGTRLTVV.

The chain joins TRBV2 to TRBJ2-7; 9 nucleotides agree with TRBD1. Per the germline V gene, CDR1 is SNHLY and CDR2 is FYNNEI. The CDR3 loop spans 14 amino acids. J gave up 5 bases and V 6 bases, and 8 bases lay outside the gene matches. The CDR3 DNA is TGTGCCAGCAGGGCCGGGACAGGGACCCACGAGCAGTACTTC. Its protein product is CASRAGTGTHEQYF.

The chain is built from TRBV30 and TRBJ2-3, with D perhaps matching TRBD2 (5 bases). There are 14 residues in the CDR3. Germline V gene sequence: CDR1 GTSNPN, CDR2 SVGIG (reference sequence). The V gene lost 0 bases and the J gene lost 2 bases, with 9 bases spanning the gap. The CDR3: CAWSVLTTTDTQYF. CDR3 nucleotide sequence: TGTGCCTGGAGTGTACTGACTACCACAGATACGCAGTATTTT.

This chain joins TRBV5-4 and TRBJ1-5; D not certain. The CDR3 loop spans 15 amino acids. Trimming removed 4 bases at V and 6 bases at J, with 17 bases between. Germline V gene sequence: CDR1 SGHNT, CDR2 YYREEE (reference sequence). The CDR3 DNA reads TGTGCCAGCAGCCAGGACGGAAAGACTGGTCAGCCCCAGCATTTT. Protein product: CASSQDGKTGQPQHF.